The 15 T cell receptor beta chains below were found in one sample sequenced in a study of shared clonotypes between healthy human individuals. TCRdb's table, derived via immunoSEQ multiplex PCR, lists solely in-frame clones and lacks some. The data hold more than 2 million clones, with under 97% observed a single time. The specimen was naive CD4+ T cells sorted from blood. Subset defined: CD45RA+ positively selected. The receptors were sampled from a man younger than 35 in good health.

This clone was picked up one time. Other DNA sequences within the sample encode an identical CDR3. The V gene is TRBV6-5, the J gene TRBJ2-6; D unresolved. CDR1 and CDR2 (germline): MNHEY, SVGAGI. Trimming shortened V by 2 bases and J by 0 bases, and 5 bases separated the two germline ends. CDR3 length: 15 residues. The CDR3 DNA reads TGTGCCAGCAGTTACGTGTCCTCTGGGGCCAACGTCCTGACTTTC. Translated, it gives CASSYVSSGANVLTF.

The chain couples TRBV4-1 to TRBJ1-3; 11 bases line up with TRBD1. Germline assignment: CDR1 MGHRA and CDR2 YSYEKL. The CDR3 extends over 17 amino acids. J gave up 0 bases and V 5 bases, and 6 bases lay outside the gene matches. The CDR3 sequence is CASSEGGQGVSGNTIYF. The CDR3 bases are TGCGCCAGCAGCGAAGGGGGACAGGGGGTCTCTGGAAACACCATATATTTT.

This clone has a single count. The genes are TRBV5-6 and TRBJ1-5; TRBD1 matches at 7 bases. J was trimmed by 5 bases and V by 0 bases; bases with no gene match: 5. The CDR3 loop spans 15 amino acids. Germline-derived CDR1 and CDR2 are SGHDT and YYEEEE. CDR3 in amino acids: CASSLGTRGDQPQHF. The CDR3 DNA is TGTGCCAGCAGCTTGGGGACCAGGGGGGATCAGCCCCAGCATTTT.

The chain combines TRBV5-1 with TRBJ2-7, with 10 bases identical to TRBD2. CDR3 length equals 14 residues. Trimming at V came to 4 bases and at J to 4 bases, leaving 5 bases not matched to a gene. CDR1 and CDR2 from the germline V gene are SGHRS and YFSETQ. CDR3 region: CASSPGLATYEQYF. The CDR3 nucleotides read TGCGCCAGCAGCCCGGGACTAGCGACATACGAGCAGTACTTC. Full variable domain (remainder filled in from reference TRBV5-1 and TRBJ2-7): KAGVTQTPRYLIKTRGQQVTLSCSPISGHRSVSWYQQTPGQGLQFLFEYFSETQRNKGNFPGRFSGRQFSNSRSEMNVSTLELGDSALYLCASSPGLATYEQYFGPGTRLTVT.

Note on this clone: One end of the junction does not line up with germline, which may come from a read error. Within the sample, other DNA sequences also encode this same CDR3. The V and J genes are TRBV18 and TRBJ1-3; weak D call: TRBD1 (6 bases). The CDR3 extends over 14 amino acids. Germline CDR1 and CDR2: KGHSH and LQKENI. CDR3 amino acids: CASSPQGAGNTIYF. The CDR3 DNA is TGTGCCAGCTCGCCACAGGGTGCTGGAAACACCATATATTTT.

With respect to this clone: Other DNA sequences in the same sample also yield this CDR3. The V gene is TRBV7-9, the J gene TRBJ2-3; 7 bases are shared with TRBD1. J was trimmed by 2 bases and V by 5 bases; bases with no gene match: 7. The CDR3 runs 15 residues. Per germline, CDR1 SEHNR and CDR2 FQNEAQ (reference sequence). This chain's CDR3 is CASSEDRPSTDTQYF. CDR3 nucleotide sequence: TGTGCCAGCAGCGAGGACAGGCCCTCCACAGATACGCAGTATTTT.

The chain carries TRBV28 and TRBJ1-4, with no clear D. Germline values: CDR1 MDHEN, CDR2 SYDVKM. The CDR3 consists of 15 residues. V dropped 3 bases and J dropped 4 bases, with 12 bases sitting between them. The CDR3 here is CASSLKAVGNEKLFF. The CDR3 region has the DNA TGTGCCAGCAGTTTGAAGGCGGTGGGTAATGAAAAACTGTTTTTT. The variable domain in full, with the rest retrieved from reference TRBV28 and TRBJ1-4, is DVKVTQSSRYLVKRTGEKVFLECVQDMDHENMFWYRQDPGLGLRLIYFSYDVKMKEKGDIPEGYSVSREKKERFSLILESASTNQTSMYLCASSLKAVGNEKLFFGSGTQLSVL.

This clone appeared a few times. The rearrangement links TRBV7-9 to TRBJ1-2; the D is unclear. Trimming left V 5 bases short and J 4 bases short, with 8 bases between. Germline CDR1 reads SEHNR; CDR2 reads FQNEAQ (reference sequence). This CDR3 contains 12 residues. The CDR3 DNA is TGTGCCAGCAGCCCGGACCTCTATGGCTACACCTTC. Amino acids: CASSPDLYGYTF.

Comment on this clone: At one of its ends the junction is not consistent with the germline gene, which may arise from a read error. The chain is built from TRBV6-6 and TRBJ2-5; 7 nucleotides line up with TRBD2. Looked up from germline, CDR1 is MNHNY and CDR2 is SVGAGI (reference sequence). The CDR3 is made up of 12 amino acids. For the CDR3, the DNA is TGTGCCAGCAGTTACGCCAGCGGGGCTCTTAACTTC. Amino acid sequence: CASSYASGALNF.

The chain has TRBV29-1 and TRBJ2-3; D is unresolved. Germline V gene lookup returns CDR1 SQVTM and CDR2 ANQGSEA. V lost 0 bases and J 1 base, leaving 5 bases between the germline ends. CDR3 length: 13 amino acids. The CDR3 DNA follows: TGCAGCGTTGAAGATTCTGGCACAGATACGCAGTATTTT. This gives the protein CSVEDSGTDTQYF.

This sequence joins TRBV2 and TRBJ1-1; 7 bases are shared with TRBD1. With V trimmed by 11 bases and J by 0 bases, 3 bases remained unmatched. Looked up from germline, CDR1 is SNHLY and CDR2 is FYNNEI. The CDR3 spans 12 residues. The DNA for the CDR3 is TGTGCCGGGGGGACAGTGAACACTGAAGCTTTCTTT. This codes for CAGGTVNTEAFF.

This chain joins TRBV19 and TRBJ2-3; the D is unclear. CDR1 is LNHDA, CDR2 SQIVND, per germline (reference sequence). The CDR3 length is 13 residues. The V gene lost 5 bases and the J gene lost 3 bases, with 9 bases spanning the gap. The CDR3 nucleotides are TGTGCCAGTAGTGAGGTAGCAACAGATACGCAGTATTTT. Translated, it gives CASSEVATDTQYF.

The CDR3 spells CASSLTREYEQYF. CDR3 DNA sequence: TGCGCCAGCAGCTTGACCAGGGAATACGAGCAGTACTTC. This chain links TRBV5-1 with TRBJ2-7; possibly TRBD1 for D (5 bases). V shed 1 base and J shed 4 bases, with 9 bases lying between them. This CDR3 region has 13 residues. Per the germline V gene, CDR1 is SGHRS and CDR2 is YFSETQ. Variable domain in full (rest from reference TRBV5-1 and TRBJ2-7): KAGVTQTPRYLIKTRGQQVTLSCSPISGHRSVSWYQQTPGQGLQFLFEYFSETQRNKGNFPGRFSGRQFSNSRSEMNVSTLELGDSALYLCASSLTREYEQYFGPGTRLTVT.

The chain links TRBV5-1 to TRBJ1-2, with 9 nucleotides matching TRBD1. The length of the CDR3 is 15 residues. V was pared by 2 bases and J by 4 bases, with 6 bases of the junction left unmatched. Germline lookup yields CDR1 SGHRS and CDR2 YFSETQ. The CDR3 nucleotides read TGCGCCAGCAGCTTAGCGGACAGGGGAGGCTATGGCTACACCTTC. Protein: CASSLADRGGYGYTF.

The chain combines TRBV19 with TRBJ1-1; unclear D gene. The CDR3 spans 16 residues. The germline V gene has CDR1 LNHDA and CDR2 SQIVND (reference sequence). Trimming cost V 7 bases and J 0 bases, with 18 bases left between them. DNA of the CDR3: TGTGCCAGTACCCTAAACCCCAGGAGCATGAACACTGAAGCTTTCTTT. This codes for CASTLNPRSMNTEAFF.